These 18 T cell receptor beta chains originate from one sample sequenced in a study of blood T cell repertoires in COVID-19. Profiling relied on immunoSEQ multiplex PCR, and the TCRdb table lists in-frame clones only, not all of them. This sample has under 200,000 clones, with more than 80% found just once. The source material was PBMCs or T cells enriched from blood (not recorded which). The receptor source for this set is a woman in her late teens or twenties who had recovered from COVID-19.

V and J are TRBV27 and TRBJ1-6; D ambiguous. Trimming removed 1 base at V and 3 bases at J, with 10 bases between. Germline loops: CDR1 MNHEY, CDR2 SMNVEV (reference sequence). This CDR3 has 16 residues. The CDR3 region has the DNA TGTGCCAGCAGTTTATGGCGGTGGGTCTATAATTCACCCCTCCACTTT. Translation gives CASSLWRWVYNSPLHF.

This chain links TRBV6-1 with TRBJ1-6; D perhaps matches TRBD1 (6 bases). Germline V gene lookup returns CDR1 MNHNS and CDR2 SASEGT. V lost 3 bases, J lost 6 bases, and 12 bases lay in between. The CDR3 is 15 residues long. This chain's CDR3 is CASSDWAGANSPLHF. For the CDR3, the DNA is TGTGCCAGCAGTGATTGGGCAGGGGCTAATTCACCCCTCCACTTT.

The chain is built from TRBV24-1 and TRBJ1-6; D perhaps matches TRBD1 (5 bases). This CDR3 region has 13 residues. In germline, CDR1 is KGHDR, CDR2 SFDVKD. The V end was cut by 6 bases, the J end by 7 bases, with 9 bases between. CDR3 DNA sequence: TGTGCCACCAGTCAGGGCAGGAATTCACCCCTCCACTTT. Its protein is CATSQGRNSPLHF.

The CDR3 spells CASSLAGLGETQYF. In nucleotides, the CDR3 is TGTGCCAGCAGTTTGGCAGGGTTGGGAGAGACCCAGTACTTC. The V call is TRBV27, the J call TRBJ2-5; D perhaps matches TRBD1 (5 bases). The CDR3 extends over 14 amino acids. The V and J ends lost 3 bases and 4 bases respectively, with 12 bases between them. Germline V gives CDR1 MNHEY, CDR2 SMNVEV (reference sequence).

This chain connects TRBV27 to TRBJ2-2, with TRBD1 matching 7 bases. CDR1 is MNHEY, CDR2 SMNVEV, per germline (reference sequence). This CDR3 has 15 residues. V lost 5 bases and J lost 4; bases outside the gene matches: 7. This chain's CDR3 is CASSIARGTTGELFF. For the CDR3, the DNA is TGTGCCAGCAGTATCGCCAGGGGGACCACCGGGGAGCTGTTTTTT.

This sequence joins TRBV19 and TRBJ2-7, with D maybe TRBD1 (6 bases). The CDR3 length is 12 residues. Trimming stripped 5 bases from V and 9 bases from J, with 14 bases between. Germline V gene lookup returns CDR1 LNHDA and CDR2 SQIVND (reference sequence). CDR3 DNA sequence: TGTGCCAGTAGTCAACAGGGTATCGGGCAGTACTTC. This gives the protein CASSQQGIGQYF.

This chain uses TRBV3-1 (or the pseudogene TRBV3-2) with TRBJ2-7; D ambiguous. CDR3 length: 16 amino acids. Trimming pared 2 bases from V and 3 bases from J, leaving 17 bases between. In germline, CDR1 is LGHDT, CDR2 YNNKEL (reference sequence). DNA of the CDR3: TGTGCCAGCAGCCAACCGCCCCGTGAGACAATCTACGAGCAGTACTTC. As protein: CASSQPPRETIYEQYF.

This clone is a singleton in its sample. The rearrangement joins TRBV19 to TRBJ2-3; 7 nucleotides match TRBD1. The CDR3 has 16 residues. V shed 4 bases, J shed 4 bases, and the junction held 11 bases outside the gene matches. The germline gives CDR1 LNHDA, CDR2 SQIVND (reference sequence). The DNA for the CDR3 is TGTGCCAGTAGTACCATTATGGGGCAGGGGGCAGATACGCAGTATTTT. This gives the protein CASSTIMGQGADTQYF.

The genes are TRBV3-1 (or the pseudogene TRBV3-2) and TRBJ2-2, with a weak D call TRBD1 (5 bases). Germline V gene sequence: CDR1 LGHDT, CDR2 YNNKEL (reference sequence). CDR3 length: 15 amino acids. V lost 2 bases, J lost 4 bases, and 11 bases lay in between. In DNA, the CDR3 is TGTGCCAGCAGCCAATCGACAGTGAGCACCGGGGAGCTGTTTTTT. Its protein product is CASSQSTVSTGELFF.

This clone was detected only once. The chain joins TRBV4-2 to TRBJ2-2; TRBD1 agrees at 7 bases. V gave up 4 bases and J gave up 2 bases; unmatched junction bases: 7. The CDR3 length is 16 residues. The V gene's germline CDR1 is LGHNA and CDR2 YNFKEQ. CDR3 region: CASSRTGQTNTGELFF. In DNA form, the CDR3 reads TGTGCCAGCAGCCGGACGGGACAGACTAACACCGGGGAGCTGTTTTTT.

In this sample, this clone turned up once. The chain joins TRBV30 to TRBJ1-2; D call uncertain. CDR1 is GTSNPN, CDR2 SVGIG, per germline (reference sequence). Trimming took off 1 base at V and 2 bases at J, with 17 bases between the two ends. This CDR3 contains 16 residues. Here the CDR3 reads CAWSDQNAGSNYGYTF. The CDR3 coding sequence is TGTGCCTGGAGTGATCAGAACGCGGGATCAAACTATGGCTACACCTTC. The variable domain in full, completed from reference TRBV30 and TRBJ1-2, reads SQTIHQWPATLVQPVGSPLSLECTVEGTSNPNLYWYRQAAGRGLQLLFYSVGIGQISSEVPQNLSASRPQDRQFILSSKKLLLSDSGFYLCAWSDQNAGSNYGYTFGSGTRLTVV.

The genes are TRBV11-2 and TRBJ2-3, with D maybe TRBD2 (7 bases). Trimming removed 1 base at V and 0 bases at J, with 14 bases between. The CDR3 consists of 17 residues. CDR1 SGHAT and CDR2 FQNNGV come from the germline V gene. CDR3 in amino acids: CASSLGPRGRSTDTQYF. The DNA for the CDR3 is TGTGCCAGCAGCTTAGGTCCGCGGGGGCGAAGCACAGATACGCAGTATTTT.

The rearrangement uses TRBV27 and TRBJ2-7; the D gene is possibly TRBD2 (6 bases). The germline gives CDR1 MNHEY, CDR2 SMNVEV (reference sequence). The CDR3 has 14 amino acids. V shed 4 bases and J shed 3 bases, with 13 bases lying between them. The CDR3 loop is CASSSGETRYEQYF. CDR3 in DNA: TGTGCCAGCAGTTCGGGGGAAACACGCTACGAGCAGTACTTC.

CDR3 amino acids: CASSSRGTGTTDTQYF. CDR3 DNA sequence: TGTGCCAGCAGCTCAAGAGGGACAGGAACAACAGATACGCAGTATTTT. V is TRBV21-1 and J is TRBJ2-3; TRBD1 is the table's D call and was not checked against the DNA. TRBV21-1 is an annotated pseudogene. The CDR3 spans 16 residues.

This chain connects TRBV5-6 to TRBJ2-7; TRBD1 aligns across 9 bases. The CDR3 is 14 amino acids. CDR1 is SGHDT and CDR2 is YYEEEE in the germline V gene. The junction had 4 bases not matched to a gene; V was cut back by 4 bases and J by 2 bases. The CDR3 is CASSLGTGTYEQYF. In nucleotides, the CDR3 is TGTGCCAGCAGCCTTGGGACAGGGACCTACGAGCAGTACTTC.

This chain joins TRBV5-1 and TRBJ1-2; 7 bases align to TRBD1. Looked up from germline, CDR1 is SGHRS and CDR2 is YFSETQ. The V segment lost 4 bases and the J segment 8 bases; nucleotides outside the gene matches: 14. There are 15 residues in the CDR3. The CDR3 sequence: CASSLEDRPERGYTF. The CDR3 coding sequence is TGCGCCAGCAGCCTAGAGGACAGGCCCGAGCGGGGCTACACCTTC.

The chain uses TRBV7-9 and TRBJ2-5; tentative D call: TRBD2 (7 bases). Germline lookup yields CDR1 SEHNR and CDR2 FQNEAQ (reference sequence). This CDR3 is 16 amino acids long. Between the trimmed V and J ends, which lost 3 bases and 4 bases, there was a span of 18 bases. This CDR3 is CASSFGWWGGRETQYF. As DNA, the CDR3 is TGTGCCAGCAGCTTTGGATGGTGGGGGGGCCGAGAGACCCAGTACTTC.

This chain joins TRBV12-5 and TRBJ1-1; TRBD1 matches at 10 bases. Germline V lookup: CDR1 LGHNT, CDR2 FRNRAP. The V and J ends lost 1 base and 5 bases, in that order; junction bases with no gene match: 4. The CDR3 has 15 amino acids. CDR3 sequence reads: CASGLAPGQGTEAFF. The CDR3 DNA follows: TGTGCTAGTGGTTTGGCTCCGGGACAGGGGACTGAAGCTTTCTTT. The full variable domain, rest sourced from reference TRBV12-5 and TRBJ1-1, is DARVTQTPRHKVTEMGQEVTMRCQPILGHNTVFWYRQTMMQGLELLAYFRNRAPLDDSGMPKDRFSAEMPDATLATLKIQPSEPRDSAVYFCASGLAPGQGTEAFFGQGTRLTVV.